Below, 32 T cell receptor beta chains from the same sample are listed, as sequenced in a study of regulatory T cells in long-lasting Graves disease. The authors built TCR beta libraries using iRepertoire HTBI primers and Arm-PCR of CDR3 regions. TCRdb re-derived calls from the multiplex PCR reads in MiXCR, one entry per CDR3 protein. Among 400,000 to 550,000 distinct CDR3 sequences listed, 15% were seen once. Time point described: newly diagnosed GD, antithyroid drugs for less than 3 months. With RNA extracted from PBMCs as input, the TCR library was made. Separately, the same data were catalogued under a study of T cells in Graves' hyperthyroidism and ophthalmopathy.

The specimen was peripheral blood mononuclear cells (PBMCs), collected at new diagnosis, from a patient treated with antithyroid drugs. The source is a woman in her thirties with Graves disease.

This clonotype has ten or more counts. The chain combines TRBV5-5 with TRBJ2-3; D possibly corresponds to TRBD2 (5 bases). Germline V gene sequence: CDR1 SGHKS, CDR2 YYEKEE (reference sequence). The V end lost 4 bases, the J end lost 1 base, and 19 bases lay between the germline ends. The CDR3 has 17 residues. CDR3 nucleotides: TGTGCCAGCAGCGACCCGTCAAGGGAGTACGGCACAGATACGCAGTATTTT. Its protein product is CASSDPSREYGTDTQYF.

This clonotype was counted ten times or more. The chain recombines TRBV28 with TRBJ1-5, with D maybe TRBD1 (5 bases). Trimming stripped 5 bases from V and 7 bases from J, with 21 bases between. Germline CDR1 and CDR2: MDHEN and SYDVKM. This CDR3 is 16 amino acids long. DNA of the CDR3: TGTGCCAGCAGTCCCAGGGAGGGCCGACCGAACCAGCCCCAGCATTTT. It specifies CASSPREGRPNQPQHF. Filled out from reference TRBV28 and TRBJ1-5, the complete variable domain reads DVKVTQSSRYLVKRTGEKVFLECVQDMDHENMFWYRQDPGLGLRLIYFSYDVKMKEKGDIPEGYSVSREKKERFSLILESASTNQTSMYLCASSPREGRPNQPQHFGDGTRLSIL.

This clonotype appeared many times. The genes are TRBV5-1 and TRBJ2-7; D unclear. The CDR3 is 15 amino acids. Trimming removed 4 bases at V and 0 bases at J, with 14 bases between. Germline CDR1 reads SGHRS; CDR2 reads YFSETQ. CDR3 coding DNA: TGCGCCAGCAGCCCAGCCAAAACCCCCTCCTACGAGCAGTACTTC. It specifies CASSPAKTPSYEQYF.

In this sample, this clonotype turned up many times. This chain links TRBV6-1 with TRBJ2-1; the match to TRBD2 covers 10 bases. The CDR3 covers 17 residues. V was clipped by 6 bases and J by 4 bases; unmatched bases: 12. Germline CDR1 reads MNHNS; CDR2 reads SASEGT. The CDR3 sequence is CASSHNLAGAQYNEQFF. CDR3 DNA: TGTGCCAGCAGCCACAACCTAGCGGGAGCCCAATACAATGAGCAGTTCTTC.

This clonotype was counted at least ten times. The chain joins TRBV3-1 to TRBJ2-7; the D gene is possibly TRBD1 (5 bases). The V gene lost 4 bases and the J gene lost 7 bases, with 11 bases spanning the gap. This CDR3 spans 12 amino acids. CDR1 is LGHDT, CDR2 YNNKEL, per germline (reference sequence). CDR3: CASSLVSGEQYF. CDR3 DNA sequence: TGTGCCAGCAGCCTGGTTTCAGGGGAGCAGTACTTC.

This clonotype came up many times. V is TRBV6-1 and J is TRBJ1-4; TRBD1 is a possible D gene (6 bases). CDR3 size: 14 residues. V dropped 8 bases and J dropped 7 bases, with 17 bases sitting between them. Germline CDR1 is MNHNS and CDR2 is SASEGT. This CDR3 is CASGKGGASEKLFF. The CDR3 DNA reads as TGTGCCAGCGGGAAGGGGGGCGCAAGTGAAAAACTGTTTTTT.

This CDR3 is CATLGPTSTDTQYF. CDR3 in DNA: TGTGCCACCCTGGGTCCTACAAGCACAGATACGCAGTATTTT. The gene calls are TRBV10-3 and TRBJ2-3; D is unresolved. The germline gives CDR1 ENHRY, CDR2 SYGVKD. This CDR3 has 14 residues. V was shortened by 10 bases and J by 0 bases, with 14 bases between the two germline ends.

This clonotype appeared a few times. The V gene is TRBV10-2, the J gene TRBJ2-5, with 9 positions matching TRBD2. Unmatched junction bases numbered 14, after V lost 7 bases and J lost 5 bases. Germline V gene lookup returns CDR1 WSHSY and CDR2 SAAADI. The length of the CDR3 is 16 residues. The CDR3 is CASTRGGGLGMETQYF. CDR3 nucleotide sequence: TGCGCCAGCACACGCGGGGGGGGTCTCGGGATGGAGACCCAGTACTTC.

As for this clonotype: The conserved final phenylalanine or tryptophan is absent from the CDR3, which likely points to a read error. V gene TRBV11-3 combines with J gene TRBJ2-2; 10 nucleotides agree with TRBD2. There are 16 residues in the CDR3. The J segment lost 3 bases and the V segment lost 3 bases, leaving 4 bases of the junction unmatched. CDR1 SGHNT and CDR2 YENEEA come from the germline V gene. In DNA, the CDR3 is TGTGCCAGCAGCTTCTCTAGCGGGAGATACACCGGGGAGCTGTTTCTT. Protein sequence: CASSFSSGRYTGELFL.

A few counts support this clonotype. Relative to the germline gene, one junction end is altered; a read error may explain this. J is TRBJ2-7 and V is TRBV6-9, with D tentatively TRBD1 (7 bases). This CDR3 spans 14 amino acids. The germline V gene has CDR1 MNHGY and CDR2 SVAAGI. The CDR3 DNA sequence: TGCGCCAGCAGCCACAGGGGACTCGCTAACGAGCAGTACTTC. It encodes CASSHRGLANEQYF.

This clonotype occurred many times. J is TRBJ2-3 and V is TRBV2, with 12 bases lining up with TRBD2. With V trimmed by 4 bases and J by 8 bases, 4 bases remained unmatched. Looked up from germline, CDR1 is SNHLY and CDR2 is FYNNEI. There are 14 residues in the CDR3. CDR3 sequence: CASSGLAGVPTQYF. The CDR3 DNA is TGTGCCAGCAGTGGACTAGCGGGAGTCCCTACGCAGTATTTT.

There are many counts of this clonotype. The CDR3, as DNA: TGTGCCAGCAGCCAAGGCCTGAAGGGTCCCCTCCACTTT. Protein sequence: CASSQGLKGPLHF. The chain combines TRBV3-1 with TRBJ1-6; D is undetermined. Germline V lookup: CDR1 LGHDT, CDR2 YNNKEL (reference sequence). V lost 1 base, J lost 13 bases, and 11 bases lay in between. CDR3 length equals 13 residues.

Only a few counts were recorded for this clonotype. CDR3 amino acids: CASSLGPGAPDTQYF. DNA for the CDR3: TGTGCCAGCAGCTTGGGTCCCGGGGCCCCAGATACGCAGTATTTT. The chain uses TRBV5-5 and TRBJ2-3; tentatively, D is TRBD1 or TRBD2 (5 bases each). Trimming removed 0 bases at V and 4 bases at J, with 12 bases between. CDR3 size: 15 residues. Germline CDR1 reads SGHKS; CDR2 reads YYEKEE (reference sequence).

The chain employs TRBV19 and TRBJ2-1; D not resolved. The V gene lost 3 bases and the J gene lost 8 bases, with 5 bases spanning the gap. The V gene's germline CDR1 is LNHDA and CDR2 SQIVND (reference sequence). The length of the CDR3 is 11 residues. CDR3 sequence (DNA): TGTGCCAGTAGTATTTGGGATGAGCAGTTCTTC. It encodes CASSIWDEQFF.

The chain is built from TRBV2 and TRBJ1-2, with D maybe TRBD1 (5 bases). In germline, CDR1 is SNHLY, CDR2 FYNNEI. The V end lost 5 bases, the J end lost 0 bases, and 10 bases lay between the germline ends. The CDR3 is 14 amino acids. CDR3 sequence reads: CASSMDISNYGYTF. The CDR3 region has the DNA TGTGCCAGCAGTATGGACATATCTAACTATGGCTACACCTTC.

The table lists this clonotype with many counts. The chain uses TRBV18 and TRBJ1-5; D is uncertain. The V end was cut by 3 bases, the J end by 6 bases, with 12 bases between. Germline CDR1 and CDR2: KGHSH and LQKENI. The CDR3 is made up of 14 amino acids. Written as DNA, the CDR3 is TGTGCCAGCTCACCTGGGGATGGTGGTCAGCCCCAGCATTTT. It codes for CASSPGDGGQPQHF.

The sample holds many counts of this clonotype. The gene calls are TRBV12-3 or TRBV12-4 and TRBJ2-7; 7 bases fit TRBD1. V dropped 2 bases and J dropped 7; count of bases not matched to a gene: 2. The CDR3 contains 12 residues. For the CDR3, the DNA is TGTGCCAGCAGTTTAACAGGGGTTGAGCAGTACTTC. Protein sequence: CASSLTGVEQYF.

This clonotype was detected ten times or more. The CDR3, as DNA: TGTGCCAGCAGCGTAGGTTGGGGGCTGGGAACAGATACGCAGTATTTT. It specifies CASSVGWGLGTDTQYF. The rearrangement links TRBV9 to TRBJ2-3; perhaps TRBD1 as D (6 bases). Trimming pared 0 bases from V and 3 bases from J, leaving 14 bases between. This CDR3 has 16 residues. Germline V lookup: CDR1 SGDLS, CDR2 YYNGEE.

The chain has TRBV19 and TRBJ1-5; no firm D call. V dropped 3 bases and J dropped 9 bases, with 9 bases sitting between them. Germline V gene data show CDR1 as LNHDA and CDR2 as SQIVND (reference sequence). The CDR3 loop spans 12 amino acids. For the CDR3, the DNA is TGTGCCAGTAGTATCGGGAGACGGCCCCAGCATTTT. Translated, it gives CASSIGRRPQHF.

Of note for this clonotype: A single base is all that separates this from a far larger clone, so a read error is likely. The CDR3 nucleotides are TGTGCCAGCAGCTCTACACGGGACACCCACAATGAGCAGTACTTC. This sequence encodes CASSSTRDTHNEQYF. The rearrangement uses TRBV11-2 and TRBJ2-5; tentative D call: TRBD1 (6 bases). V dropped 4 bases and J dropped 11 bases, with 23 bases sitting between them. The CDR3 loop spans 15 amino acids. The germline V gene encodes CDR1 SGHAT and CDR2 FQNNGV.

This clonotype has ten or more counts. The genes are TRBV10-1 and TRBJ1-1; D is unresolved. The CDR3 consists of 14 residues. Trimming pared 5 bases from V and 1 base from J, leaving 11 bases between. Per the germline V gene, CDR1 is WNHNN and CDR2 is SYGVQD (reference sequence). The CDR3 DNA is TGCGCCAGCAGTCAAGAGATTACGAACACTGAAGCTTTCTTT. This codes for CASSQEITNTEAFF.

In this sample, this clonotype turned up many times. The J gene is TRBJ2-7, the V gene TRBV15; 11 bases line up with TRBD2. The CDR3 is made up of 16 amino acids. V was pared by 3 bases and J by 3 bases, with 7 bases of the junction left unmatched. Germline assignment: CDR1 LNHNV and CDR2 YYDKDF (reference sequence). CDR3 in amino acids: CATSSGLAGGDYEQYF. For the CDR3, the DNA is TGTGCCACCAGCAGCGGGCTAGCGGGAGGAGACTACGAGCAGTACTTC.

This clonotype was seen at least ten times. The chain uses TRBV12-3 or TRBV12-4 and TRBJ2-7, with TRBD2 matching over 7 bases. The junction had 5 bases not matched to a gene; V was cut back by 3 bases and J by 6 bases. The CDR3 has 13 amino acids. This CDR3 is CASSLLAVREQYF. CDR3 bases: TGTGCCAGCAGTTTGCTAGCGGTCCGCGAGCAGTACTTC.

This clonotype came up a few times. The V gene is TRBV12-5, the J gene TRBJ2-5, with 7 bases lining up with TRBD1. Germline-derived CDR1 and CDR2 are LGHNT and FRNRAP. The junction had 4 bases not matched to a gene; V was cut back by 1 base and J by 2 bases. The CDR3 loop spans 15 amino acids. CDR3 protein: CASGLAPGQQETQYF. The CDR3 DNA reads TGTGCTAGTGGTTTGGCCCCGGGACAGCAAGAGACCCAGTACTTC. Together with reference TRBV12-5 and TRBJ2-5, the CDR3 gives the full variable domain: DARVTQTPRHKVTEMGQEVTMRCQPILGHNTVFWYRQTMMQGLELLAYFRNRAPLDDSGMPKDRFSAEMPDATLATLKIQPSEPRDSAVYFCASGLAPGQQETQYFGPGTRLLVL.

The table lists this clonotype with many counts. V usage is TRBV6-2 or TRBV6-3 and J usage is TRBJ2-3; no definite D call. Germline values: CDR1 MNHEY, CDR2 SVGEGT. The CDR3 runs to 14 residues. V lost 6 bases and J 4 bases, leaving 14 bases between the germline ends. The CDR3 loop reads CASRPADLPDTQYF. CDR3 DNA: TGTGCCAGCAGGCCAGCCGACCTGCCAGATACGCAGTATTTT.

The chain has TRBV6-1 and TRBJ2-3; 7 nucleotides line up with TRBD2. V was clipped by 2 bases and J by 6 bases; unmatched bases: 11. The germline CDR1 and CDR2 sequences are MNHNS and SASEGT. The CDR3 is made up of 16 amino acids. This CDR3 is CASSELVAGVRDTQYF. The CDR3 region has the DNA TGTGCCAGCAGTGAACTTGTGGCGGGAGTTAGGGATACGCAGTATTTT.

This clonotype has ten or more counts. At one end, the junction sequence differs from germline, possibly due to a read error. V is TRBV29-1 and J is TRBJ1-1; D is uncertain. The CDR3 is 13 amino acids. The germline CDR1 and CDR2 sequences are SQVTM and ANQGSEA. The CDR3 sequence: CSVKEGMNTEAFF. The DNA of the CDR3 is TGCAGCGTTAAAGAGGGCATGAACACTGAAGCTTTCTTT. The full variable domain, rest sourced from reference TRBV29-1 and TRBJ1-1, is SAVISQKPSRDICQRGTSLTIQCQVDSQVTMMFWYRQQPGQSLTLIATANQGSEATYESGFVIDKFPISRPNLTFSTLTVSNMSPEDSSIYLCSVKEGMNTEAFFGQGTRLTVV.

This clonotype was seen many times. This chain uses TRBV2 with TRBJ1-1; maybe TRBD1 (5 bases). V was trimmed by 4 bases and J by 2 bases, leaving 8 bases between them. The CDR3 is 13 amino acids. Germline values: CDR1 SNHLY, CDR2 FYNNEI. The CDR3 sequence is CASSGGINTEAFF. CDR3 coding DNA: TGTGCCAGCAGTGGGGGGATTAACACTGAAGCTTTCTTT.

This clonotype was found a few times. The chain carries TRBV27 and TRBJ2-1; 11 positions match TRBD2. The CDR3 loop spans 18 amino acids. V trimming: 3 bases; J trimming: 6 bases; junction bases outside the gene matches: 13. The germline V gene encodes CDR1 MNHEY and CDR2 SMNVEV (reference sequence). The chain's CDR3 is CASSFRVRLTSGINEQFF. The DNA for the CDR3 is TGTGCCAGCAGTTTTAGGGTACGTTTGACTAGCGGGATCAATGAGCAGTTCTTC.

This clonotype was observed at least ten times. V is TRBV12-3 or TRBV12-4 and J is TRBJ2-7; D might be TRBD1 (6 bases). V shed 5 bases and J shed 6 bases, with 17 bases lying between them. This CDR3 has 14 residues. The CDR3, as DNA: TGTGCCAGCAGTCTACAGGGTGCGCCGACCGAGCAGTACTTC. Encoded protein: CASSLQGAPTEQYF.

The CDR3 spells CASSVAGGIDTGELFF. CDR3 nucleotide sequence: TGTGCCAGCAGCGTAGCAGGGGGCATCGACACCGGGGAGCTGTTTTTT. The rearrangement links TRBV9 to TRBJ2-2; the match to TRBD1 covers 8 bases. The CDR3 has 16 residues. Trimming removed 0 bases from V and 3 bases from J; junction bases left unmatched: 4. Germline V gene data show CDR1 as SGDLS and CDR2 as YYNGEE.

This clonotype was seen a few times. This chain links TRBV7-2 with TRBJ2-3; D possibly corresponds to TRBD2 (5 bases). The CDR3 is 15 residues long. Germline V gives CDR1 SGHTA, CDR2 FQGNSA. Between the trimmed V and J ends, which lost 3 bases and 4 bases, there was a span of 14 bases. The CDR3 DNA reads as TGTGCCAGCAGCTTCGAGGGCCCCTCGGCAGATACGCAGTATTTT. Residues: CASSFEGPSADTQYF.